The sequence of this T cell receptor (beta chain) was determined in a study of CD8+CD57+ T cells in acquired aplastic anemia. Study findings and constraints: With respect to CD8+ Simpson's diversity, patients and controls did not differ significantly. The study identified twenty-nine CD8+ CDR3 sequences shared by patients and controls.

A few counts support this clonotype. As yet, its antigen is unknown. Template material for TCR beta VDJ and CDR3 profiling consisted of genomic DNA. TCRdb called the reads again in MiXCR, with one record for every CDR3 protein. The profile covers 150,000 to 180,000 distinct CDR3 sequences, with less than 60% appearing a single time and approximately 12% taken by the ten largest. Only patients with CD8+CD57+ cell expansion on flow cytometry were chosen for sequencing. Patients had not yet gotten any therapy when their blood was taken for sampling. V was clipped by 5 bases and J by 1 base; unmatched bases: 3. The V gene's germline CDR1 is LNHDA and CDR2 SQIVND (reference sequence). The CDR3 has 14 amino acids.

Material for sequencing was sorted CD4+, CD8+, or CD8+CD57+ T cells (not recorded which) from PBMCs. The TCR was taken from a human donor with aplastic anemia. The J gene is TRBJ2-5, the V gene TRBV19; TRBD2 matches at 8 bases. CDR3 in amino acids: CASSSTSVQETQYF. DNA for the CDR3: TGTGCCAGTAGTTCGACTAGCGTCCAAGAGACCCAGTACTTC.